This TCR beta chain stems from a study of T cell changes during pregnancy in multiple sclerosis. V lost 4 bases, J lost 10 bases, and 17 bases lay in between. Germline loops: CDR1 MGHRA, CDR2 YSYEKL. The CDR3 contains 14 residues. Repertoires were generated with immunoSEQ multiplex PCR, while TCRdb's copy carries only in-frame clones and drops some. The data hold some 97,000 clones, with just over 90% observed a single time. V is TRBV4-1 and J is TRBJ1-3, with D perhaps matching TRBD1 (6 bases). Sequences were derived from peripheral blood, sampled in the second trimester of pregnancy. The source of this sequence is a female donor with multiple sclerosis, enrolled in a pregnancy study. As DNA, the CDR3 is TGCGCCAGCAGCCCTCCGCAGGGGAGAGGGACCATATATTTT. Its translation: CASSPPQGRGTIYF.